The following is a T cell receptor (beta chain) sequence with its context. Its antigen remains unknown. This record belongs to a study of T cells after yellow fever vaccination. Study outcomes and limitations: Abundant bulk-population clonotypes could contaminate the FACS-sorted repertoires.

V dropped 0 bases and J dropped 2; count of bases not matched to a gene: 10. The CDR3 has 18 residues. Germline lookup yields CDR1 MNHEY and CDR2 SVGEGT. TCRdb re-called the 5' RACE reads through MiXCR, storing one row per CDR3 protein. There are fewer than 500,000 distinct CDR3 sequences in the sample; around a sixth occur only once, and roughly 19% lies in the top ten. V is TRBV6-2 or TRBV6-3 and J is TRBJ2-1, with TRBD2 identical over 7 bases. The TCR was taken from a man younger than 35 who received the YFV17D yellow fever vaccine. The sample was PBMCs, taken before the yellow fever booster vaccination. This CDR3 is CASSYSISGAGAYNEQFF. The CDR3 bases are TGTGCCAGCAGTTACTCGATAAGTGGCGCGGGGGCCTACAATGAGCAGTTCTTC.